This T cell receptor beta chain was recovered during a study of neoadjuvant anti-PD-1 for oral cavity cancer. Stage II-IVA oral cavity squamous cell carcinoma was new and untreated by systemic or radiation therapy. This CDR3 spans 12 amino acids. Trimming left V 0 bases short and J 2 bases short, with 2 bases between. Germline CDR1 is SGHDT and CDR2 is YYEEEE. The method was immunoSEQ multiplex PCR; TCRdb's version includes in-frame clones alone and lacks a portion of them. This table holds some 17,000 clones, about 70% found once. The sequencing here drew on PBMCs, taken before nivolumab (anti-PD-1) treatment. The V call is TRBV5-6, the J call TRBJ2-5; D is unresolved. This clonotype was sampled from a person aged 40 to 85 with oral cavity squamous cell carcinoma. This chain's CDR3 is CASSLGQETQYF. CDR3 DNA sequence: TGTGCCAGCAGCTTGGGGCAAGAGACCCAGTACTTC.